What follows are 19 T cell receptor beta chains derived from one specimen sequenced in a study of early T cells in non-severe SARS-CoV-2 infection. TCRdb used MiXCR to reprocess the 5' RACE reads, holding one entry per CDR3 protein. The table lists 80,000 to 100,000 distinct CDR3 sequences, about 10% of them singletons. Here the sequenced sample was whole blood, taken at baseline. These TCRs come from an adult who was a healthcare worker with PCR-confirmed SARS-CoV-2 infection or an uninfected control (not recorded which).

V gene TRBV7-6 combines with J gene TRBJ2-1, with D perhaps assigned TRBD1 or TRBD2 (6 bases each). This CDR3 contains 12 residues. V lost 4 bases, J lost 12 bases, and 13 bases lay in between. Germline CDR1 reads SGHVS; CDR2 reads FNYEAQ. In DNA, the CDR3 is TGTGCCAGCAGCTCCCCTGAGGGGGGGCAGTTCTTC. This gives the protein CASSSPEGGQFF.

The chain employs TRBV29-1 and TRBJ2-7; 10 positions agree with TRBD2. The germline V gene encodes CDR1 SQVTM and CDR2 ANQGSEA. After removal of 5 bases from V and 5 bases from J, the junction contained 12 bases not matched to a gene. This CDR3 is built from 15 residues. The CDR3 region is CSVPVAGGRSNEQYF. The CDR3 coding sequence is TGCAGCGTTCCGGTAGCGGGGGGCCGTAGCAACGAGCAGTACTTC.

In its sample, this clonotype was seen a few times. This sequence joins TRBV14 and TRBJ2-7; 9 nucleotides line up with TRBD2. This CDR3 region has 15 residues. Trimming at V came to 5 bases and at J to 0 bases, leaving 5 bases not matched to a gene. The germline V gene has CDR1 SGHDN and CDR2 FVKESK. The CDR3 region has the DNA TGTGCCAGCAGCGCAGCGGGGGGCAGCTCCTACGAGCAGTACTTC. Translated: CASSAAGGSSYEQYF.

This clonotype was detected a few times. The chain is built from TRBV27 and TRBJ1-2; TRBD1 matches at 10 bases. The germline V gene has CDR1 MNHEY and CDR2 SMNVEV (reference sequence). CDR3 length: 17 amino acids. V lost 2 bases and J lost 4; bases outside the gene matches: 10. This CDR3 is CASSLLPGQGRGYGYTF. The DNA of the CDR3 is TGTGCCAGCAGTTTACTTCCGGGACAGGGGCGAGGCTATGGCTACACCTTC.

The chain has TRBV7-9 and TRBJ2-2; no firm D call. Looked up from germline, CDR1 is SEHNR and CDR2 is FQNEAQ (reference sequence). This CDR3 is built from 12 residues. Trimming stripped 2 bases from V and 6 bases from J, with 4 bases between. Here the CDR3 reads CASSLSPGELFF. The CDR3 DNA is TGTGCCAGCAGCTTATCCCCCGGGGAGCTGTTTTTT.

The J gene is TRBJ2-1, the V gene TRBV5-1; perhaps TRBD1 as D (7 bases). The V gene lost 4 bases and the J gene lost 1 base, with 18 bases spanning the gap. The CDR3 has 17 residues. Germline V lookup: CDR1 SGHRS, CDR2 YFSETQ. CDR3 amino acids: CASSRELGGVSYNEQFF. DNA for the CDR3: TGCGCCAGCAGCCGGGAGCTAGGGGGCGTTTCCTACAATGAGCAGTTCTTC.

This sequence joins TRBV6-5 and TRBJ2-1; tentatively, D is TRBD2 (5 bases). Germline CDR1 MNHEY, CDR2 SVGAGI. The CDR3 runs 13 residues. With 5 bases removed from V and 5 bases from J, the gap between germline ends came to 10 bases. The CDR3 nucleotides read TGTGCCAGCAGTGGAGGCTACGACAATGAGCAGTTCTTC. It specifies CASSGGYDNEQFF.

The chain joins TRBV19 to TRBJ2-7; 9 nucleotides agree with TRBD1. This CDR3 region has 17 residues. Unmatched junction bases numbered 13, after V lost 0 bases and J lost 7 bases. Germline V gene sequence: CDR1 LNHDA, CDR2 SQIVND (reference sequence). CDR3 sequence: CASSIDLRTGAIREQYF. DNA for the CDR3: TGTGCCAGTAGTATAGATTTGAGGACAGGGGCTATTCGGGAGCAGTACTTC.

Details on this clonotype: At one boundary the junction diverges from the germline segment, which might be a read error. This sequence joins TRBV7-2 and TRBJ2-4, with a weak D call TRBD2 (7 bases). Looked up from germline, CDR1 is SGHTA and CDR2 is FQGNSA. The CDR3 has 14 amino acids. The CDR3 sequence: CASSLAGAGTKSTF. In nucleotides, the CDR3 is TGTGCCAGCAGCTTAGCGGGGGCCGGGACTAAAAGCACTTTC.

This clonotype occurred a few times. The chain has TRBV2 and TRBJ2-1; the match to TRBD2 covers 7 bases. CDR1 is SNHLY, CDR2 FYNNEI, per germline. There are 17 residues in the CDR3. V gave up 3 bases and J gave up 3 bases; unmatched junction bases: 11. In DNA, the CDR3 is TGTGCCAGCAGTGATCAGGTAGCGGGTGGCCTCTACAATGAGCAGTTCTTC. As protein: CASSDQVAGGLYNEQFF.

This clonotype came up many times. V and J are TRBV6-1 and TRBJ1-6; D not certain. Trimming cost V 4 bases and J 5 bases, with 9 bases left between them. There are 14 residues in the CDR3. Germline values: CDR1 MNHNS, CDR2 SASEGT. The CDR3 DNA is TGTGCCAGCAGTGTAGGGAGCCATAATTCACCCCTCCACTTT. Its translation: CASSVGSHNSPLHF.

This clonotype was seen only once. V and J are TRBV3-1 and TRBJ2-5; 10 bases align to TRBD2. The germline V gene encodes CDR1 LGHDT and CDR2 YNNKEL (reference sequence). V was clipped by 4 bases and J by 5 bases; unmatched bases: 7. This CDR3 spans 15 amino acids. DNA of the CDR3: TGTGCCAGCAGCCCTCGTCTAGCGGGAGTGGAGACCCAGTACTTC. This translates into CASSPRLAGVETQYF.

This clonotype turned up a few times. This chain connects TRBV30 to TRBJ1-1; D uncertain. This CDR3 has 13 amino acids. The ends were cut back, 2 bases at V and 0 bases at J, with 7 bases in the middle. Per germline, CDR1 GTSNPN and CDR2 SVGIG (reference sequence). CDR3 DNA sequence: TGTGCCTGGAGTCAGGTCATGAACACTGAAGCTTTCTTT. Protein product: CAWSQVMNTEAFF.

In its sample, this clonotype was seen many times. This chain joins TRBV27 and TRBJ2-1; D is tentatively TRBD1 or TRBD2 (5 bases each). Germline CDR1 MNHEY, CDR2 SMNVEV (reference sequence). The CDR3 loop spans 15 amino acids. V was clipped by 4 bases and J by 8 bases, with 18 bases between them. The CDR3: CASSSFPTGGDEQFF. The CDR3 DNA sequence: TGTGCCAGCAGTTCGTTCCCCACAGGAGGCGATGAGCAGTTCTTC.

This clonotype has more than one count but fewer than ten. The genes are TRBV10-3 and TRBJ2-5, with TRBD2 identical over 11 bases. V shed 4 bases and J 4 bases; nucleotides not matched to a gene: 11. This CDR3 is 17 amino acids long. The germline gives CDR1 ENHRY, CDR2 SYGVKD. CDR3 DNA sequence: TGTGCCATCAGTGTCGAGTTAGCGGGAGGGCCAGGAGAGACCCAGTACTTC. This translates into CAISVELAGGPGETQYF.

The CDR3 DNA sequence: TGTGCCTGGAGTCGGACTCCGACGGTGGGGATGAACACTGAAGCTTTCTTT. Amino acids: CAWSRTPTVGMNTEAFF. This rearrangement joins TRBV30 to TRBJ1-1; no definite D call. The CDR3 totals 17 residues. CDR1 is GTSNPN and CDR2 is SVGIG in the germline V gene (reference sequence). The V gene lost 2 bases and the J gene lost 0 bases, with 19 bases spanning the gap.

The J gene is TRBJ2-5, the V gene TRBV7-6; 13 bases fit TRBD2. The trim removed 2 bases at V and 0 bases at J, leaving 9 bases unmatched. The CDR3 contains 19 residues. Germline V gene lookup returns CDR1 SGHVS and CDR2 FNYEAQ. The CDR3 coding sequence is TGTGCCAGCAGCTTACTATGGACTAGCGGGAGTCAGTACCAAGAGACCCAGTACTTC. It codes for CASSLLWTSGSQYQETQYF.

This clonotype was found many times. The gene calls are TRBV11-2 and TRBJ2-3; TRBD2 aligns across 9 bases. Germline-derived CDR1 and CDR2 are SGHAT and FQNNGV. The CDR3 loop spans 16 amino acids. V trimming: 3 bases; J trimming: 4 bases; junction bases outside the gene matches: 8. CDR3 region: CASSFRRGGAADTQYF. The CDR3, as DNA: TGTGCCAGCAGCTTCAGGCGCGGGGGGGCCGCAGATACGCAGTATTTT.

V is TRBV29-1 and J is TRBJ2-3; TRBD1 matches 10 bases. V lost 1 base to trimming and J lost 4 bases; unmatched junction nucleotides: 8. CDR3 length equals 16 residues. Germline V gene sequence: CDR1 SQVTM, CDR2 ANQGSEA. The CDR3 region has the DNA TGCAGCGTTGAAGGGGGGATGGGACAGGGGCCAGATACGCAGTATTTT. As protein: CSVEGGMGQGPDTQYF.